This TCR beta chain was identified in a study of blood T cell repertoires in COVID-19. At the level of the study: Nucleic acid was either cDNA or gDNA, and it came from T cells, B-cell-depleted T cells, or PBMCs.

The junction had 2 bases not matched to a gene; V was cut back by 5 bases and J by 1 base. Germline lookup yields CDR1 SGHTA and CDR2 FQGNSA. The CDR3 runs to 14 residues. Seattle-derived patients entered the study during active infection and were followed longitudinally. Repertoires were generated with immunoSEQ multiplex PCR, while TCRdb's copy carries only in-frame clones and drops some. The sample has about 240,000 clones, about four fifths seen once; the top ten hold roughly 8%. Sequencing was done on a sample of peripheral blood. The TCR sequence derives from a woman older than 75 with COVID-19, enrolled during active disease. V is TRBV7-2 and J is TRBJ1-5, with TRBD1 matching over 7 bases. CDR3 coding DNA: TGTGCCAGCAGCCTGACAGGGAGCAATCAGCCCCAGCATTTT. Its translation: CASSLTGSNQPQHF.